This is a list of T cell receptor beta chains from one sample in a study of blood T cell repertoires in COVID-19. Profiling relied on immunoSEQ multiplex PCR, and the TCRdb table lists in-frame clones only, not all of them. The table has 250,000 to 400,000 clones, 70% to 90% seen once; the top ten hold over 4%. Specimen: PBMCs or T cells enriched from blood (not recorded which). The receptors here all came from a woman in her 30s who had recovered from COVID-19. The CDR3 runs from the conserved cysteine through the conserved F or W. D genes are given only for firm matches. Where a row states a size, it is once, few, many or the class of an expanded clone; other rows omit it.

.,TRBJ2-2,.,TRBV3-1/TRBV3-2,CASSRHSRGTGELFF,TGTGCCAGCAGCCGACACTCAAGGGGGACCGGGGAGCTGTTTTTT
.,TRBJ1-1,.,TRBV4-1,CASSQGSPDGEAFF,TGCGCCAGCAGCCAAGGGAGCCCTGATGGGGAAGCTTTCTTT
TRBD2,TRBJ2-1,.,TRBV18,CASSPPVGAGGDYNEQFF,TGTGCCAGCTCACCACCGGTGGGAGCGGGGGGGGACTACAATGAGCAGTTCTTC
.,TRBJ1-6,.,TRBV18,CASSPLKSGESPLHF,TGTGCCAGCTCACCTCTCAAGAGCGGGGAATCACCCCTCCACTTT
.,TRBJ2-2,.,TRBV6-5,CASGERTPNTGELFF,TGTGCCAGCGGGGAAAGGACACCAAACACCGGGGAGCTGTTTTTT
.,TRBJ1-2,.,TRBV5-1,CASSLGRGARYGYTF,TGCGCCAGCAGCTTAGGACGGGGGGCTAGGTATGGCTACACCTTC
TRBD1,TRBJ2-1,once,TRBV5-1,CASSTGQGSEEQFF,TGCGCCAGCAGCACGGGACAGGGAAGTGAAGAGCAGTTCTTC
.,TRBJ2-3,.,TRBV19,CASTMGAGVDTQYF,TGTGCCAGTACCATGGGGGCAGGAGTGGATACGCAGTATTTT
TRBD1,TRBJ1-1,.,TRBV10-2,CASTETGWFNNGNTEAFF,TGCGCCAGCACGGAGACAGGGTGGTTCAATAATGGGAATACTGAAGCTTTCTTT
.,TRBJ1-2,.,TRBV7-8,CASSLGQLNYGYTF,TGTGCCAGCAGCTTAGGACAGCTCAACTATGGCTACACCTTC
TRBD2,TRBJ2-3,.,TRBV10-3,CAIRAGPTTDTQYF,TGTGCCATCAGAGCGGGACCTACCACAGATACGCAGTATTTT
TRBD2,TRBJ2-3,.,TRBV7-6,CASSFRLAGSTDTQYF,TGTGCCAGCAGCTTTAGACTAGCGGGGAGCACAGATACGCAGTATTTT
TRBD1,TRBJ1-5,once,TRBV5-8,CASSSQGARHQPQHF,TGTGCCAGCAGCTCACAGGGGGCGAGGCATCAGCCCCAGCATTTT
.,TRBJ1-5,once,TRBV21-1,CASSKKRVVYQPQHF,TGTGCCAGCAGCAAGAAGAGGGTGGTTTATCAGCCCCAGCATTTT
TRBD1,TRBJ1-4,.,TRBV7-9,CASSLAWDRSEKLFF,TGTGCCAGCAGCTTAGCCTGGGACAGGAGTGAAAAACTGTTTTTT
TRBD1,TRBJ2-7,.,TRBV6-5,CASSSPTGASYEQYF,TGTGCCAGCAGCTCGCCAACAGGGGCCTCCTACGAGCAGTACTTC
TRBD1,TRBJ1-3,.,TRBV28,CASRPTGRGNTIYF,TGTGCCAGCAGACCGACAGGGCGGGGAAACACCATATATTTT
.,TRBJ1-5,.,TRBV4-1,CASSHPPLREPQHF,TGCGCCAGCAGCCACCCTCCTTTGAGGGAGCCCCAGCATTTT
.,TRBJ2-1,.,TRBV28,CASSWGFSSYNEQFF,TGTGCCAGCAGCTGGGGCTTCAGCTCCTACAATGAGCAGTTCTTC
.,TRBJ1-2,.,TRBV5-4,CASSLSPGLKGYTF,TGTGCCAGCAGCTTGTCGCCAGGGTTAAAAGGCTACACCTTC
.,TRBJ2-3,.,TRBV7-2,CASSLGSLPPADTQYF,TGTGCCAGCAGCTTAGGTTCTCTACCTCCCGCAGATACGCAGTATTTT
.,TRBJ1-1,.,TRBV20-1,CSASLIGGLAEAFF,TGCAGTGCTAGTTTGATCGGGGGGCTGGCTGAAGCTTTCTTT
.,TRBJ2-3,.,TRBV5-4,CASSFGLASTDTQYF,TGTGCCAGCAGCTTTGGACTGGCGAGCACAGATACGCAGTATTTT
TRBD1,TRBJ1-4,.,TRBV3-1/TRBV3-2,CASSQVTRTGNEKLFF,TGTGCCAGCAGCCAAGTGACCCGGACAGGGAATGAAAAACTGTTTTTT
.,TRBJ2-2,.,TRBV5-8,CASSLGQNTGELFF,TGTGCCAGCAGCCTGGGACAGAACACCGGGGAGCTGTTTTTT
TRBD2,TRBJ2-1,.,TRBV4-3,CASSQDPGGGEFF,TGCGCCAGCAGCCAAGATCCTGGCGGGGGTGAGTTCTTC
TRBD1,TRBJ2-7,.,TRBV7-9,CASSLQGASYEQYF,TGTGCCAGCAGCTTACAGGGGGCGTCCTACGAGCAGTACTTC
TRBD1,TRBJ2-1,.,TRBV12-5,CASGILSGGSYNEQFF,TGTGCTAGTGGTATCCTTTCAGGGGGCTCCTACAATGAGCAGTTCTTC
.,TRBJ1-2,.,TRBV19,CASSIVSNYGYTF,TGTGCCAGTAGTATTGTCAGTAACTATGGCTACACCTTC
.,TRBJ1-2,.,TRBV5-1,CASSLTPTENYGYTF,TGCGCCAGCAGCTTAACACCGACAGAAAACTATGGCTACACCTTC
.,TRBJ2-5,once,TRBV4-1,CASSRVGTTQETQYF,TGCGCCAGCAGCCGCGTCGGGACAACTCAAGAGACCCAGTACTTC
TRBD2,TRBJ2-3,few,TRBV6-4,CASSDGAGGSTDTQYF,TGTGCCAGCAGTGACGGGGCGGGGGGCAGCACAGATACGCAGTATTTT
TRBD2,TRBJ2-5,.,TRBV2,CASRAGTTPQETQYF,TGTGCCAGCAGGGCCGGGACTACACCTCAAGAGACCCAGTACTTC
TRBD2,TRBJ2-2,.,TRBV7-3,CASSLTRWVAGGYTGELFF,TGTGCCAGCAGCTTAACCCGTTGGGTAGCGGGGGGATACACCGGGGAGCTGTTTTTT
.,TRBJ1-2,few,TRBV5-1,CASRGDPGAYGYTF,TGCGCCAGCAGAGGCGATCCGGGAGCCTATGGCTACACCTTC
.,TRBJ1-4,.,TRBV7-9,CASSRRGSGTNEKLFF,TGTGCCAGCAGCCGACGGGGGAGTGGGACTAATGAAAAACTGTTTTTT
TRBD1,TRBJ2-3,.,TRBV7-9,CASSLRTGTPDTQYF,TGTGCCAGCAGCCTGAGGACAGGAACCCCAGATACGCAGTATTTT
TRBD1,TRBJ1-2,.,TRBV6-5,CASSWGQYYGYTF,TGTGCCAGCAGCTGGGGACAGTACTATGGCTACACCTTC
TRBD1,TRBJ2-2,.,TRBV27,CASSFYPGTGADRGGELFF,TGTGCCAGCAGTTTTTATCCCGGGACAGGGGCGGATCGTGGCGGGGAGCTGTTTTTT
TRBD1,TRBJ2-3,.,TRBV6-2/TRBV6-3,CASSPGQGIWDTQYF,TGTGCCAGCAGTCCCGGACAGGGAATTTGGGATACGCAGTATTTT
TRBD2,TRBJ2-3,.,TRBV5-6,CASSDSGLPTDTQYF,TGTGCCAGCAGCGATAGCGGGCTCCCCACAGATACGCAGTATTTT
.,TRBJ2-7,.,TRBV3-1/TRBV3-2,CASSQTGYEQYF,TGTGCCAGCAGCCAGACTGGCTACGAGCAGTACTTC
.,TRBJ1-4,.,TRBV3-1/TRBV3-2,CASSQNRATNEKLFF,TGTGCCAGCAGCCAAAACAGGGCTACTAATGAAAAACTGTTTTTT
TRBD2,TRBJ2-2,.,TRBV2,CASIGLGLAGSGELFF,TGTGCCAGCATAGGTTTGGGACTAGCGGGGTCCGGGGAGCTGTTTTTT
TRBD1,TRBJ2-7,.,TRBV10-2,CASSDPGQGVQQYF,TGCGCCAGCAGTGACCCTGGACAGGGGGTCCAGCAGTACTTC
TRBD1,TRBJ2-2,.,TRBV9,CASRRGQVGELFF,TGTGCCAGCAGGAGGGGACAGGTCGGGGAGCTGTTTTTT
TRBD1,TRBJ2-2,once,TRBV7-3,CASSLTGRTGELFF,TGTGCCAGCAGCTTGACAGGGCGCACCGGGGAGCTGTTTTTT
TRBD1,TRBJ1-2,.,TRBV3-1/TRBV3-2,CASSQDLKRGRDYGYTF,TGTGCCAGCAGCCAAGACCTTAAGAGGGGGCGGGACTATGGCTACACCTTC
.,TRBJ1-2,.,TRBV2,CASSEAWGQKSDGYTF,TGTGCCAGCAGTGAAGCGTGGGGGCAGAAGAGTGATGGCTACACCTTC
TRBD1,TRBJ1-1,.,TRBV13,CASSAQGESNTEAFF,TGTGCCAGCAGCGCCCAGGGGGAGTCGAACACTGAAGCTTTCTTT
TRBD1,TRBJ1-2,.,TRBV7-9,CASSFRDRGAGGYTF,TGTGCCAGCAGCTTCCGGGACAGGGGAGCGGGCGGCTACACCTTC
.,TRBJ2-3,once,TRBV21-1,CASAQRGRTDTQYF,TGTGCCAGCGCCCAGCGGGGACGCACAGATACGCAGTATTTT
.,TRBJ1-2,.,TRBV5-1,CASSPSGYGYTF,TGCGCCAGCAGCCCCTCAGGGTATGGCTACACCTTC